This T cell receptor beta chain was identified in a study of blood T cell repertoires in COVID-19. TCRdb keeps only in-frame clones here, not all; method: immunoSEQ multiplex PCR. Of over 150,000 clones detected, 82% appear once; the ten largest clones hold 12%. Specimen: PBMCs or T cells enriched from blood (not recorded which). This receptor was identified in a man aged 40-55 years who had recovered from COVID-19.

The CDR3 reads CSATEGKWQFF. DNA of the CDR3: TGCAGTGCTACCGAGGGAAAGTGGCAGTTCTTC. This chain uses TRBV20-1 with TRBJ2-1; possible D gene TRBD2, 5 bases. CDR1 is DFQATT and CDR2 is SNEGSKA in the germline V gene (reference sequence). The CDR3 is 11 residues long. The germline V and J ends were trimmed by 4 bases and 12 bases, with 13 bases remaining between them.